Shown below are 10 T cell receptor beta chains from a single sample sequenced in a study of blood T cell repertoires in COVID-19. Repertoires were generated with immunoSEQ multiplex PCR, while TCRdb's copy carries only in-frame clones and drops some. The sample yields roughly 250,000 clones, approximately 90% seen once. The sample consisted of peripheral blood. The source of these receptors is a woman aged 40-49 years who had recovered from COVID-19.

This rearrangement joins TRBV7-9 to TRBJ2-7, with 7 positions matching TRBD1. From germline, CDR1 is SEHNR and CDR2 FQNEAQ (reference sequence). Trimming cost V 6 bases and J 4 bases; bases outside gene matches: 6. The CDR3 consists of 13 residues. The CDR3 here is CASSPGTEYEQYF. CDR3 coding DNA: TGTGCCAGCAGTCCCGGGACAGAGTACGAGCAGTACTTC.

This clone came up once. The V call is TRBV28, the J call TRBJ1-2; TRBD1 aligns across 7 bases. The CDR3 is made up of 13 amino acids. The V gene end was trimmed by 6 bases and the J gene end by 2 bases; junction bases not matched to a gene: 3. The germline gives CDR1 MDHEN, CDR2 SYDVKM. The CDR3 region has the DNA TGTGCCAGCAGAAGGACAGGAAACTATGGCTACACCTTC. Translation gives CASRRTGNYGYTF.

This clone was detected a few times. This rearrangement joins TRBV5-1 to TRBJ2-7; 8 bases are a match to TRBD2. The CDR3 loop spans 15 amino acids. With V trimmed by 1 base and J by 1 base, 4 bases remained unmatched. Germline V gene data show CDR1 as SGHRS and CDR2 as YFSETQ. Here the CDR3 reads CASSLSGGRSYEQYF. CDR3 nucleotide sequence: TGCGCCAGCAGCTTGAGCGGGGGAAGGTCCTACGAGCAGTACTTC.

V gene TRBV27 combines with J gene TRBJ2-4; 10 bases match TRBD2. This CDR3 has 18 amino acids. V shed 2 bases, J shed 1 base, and the junction held 8 bases outside the gene matches. In germline, CDR1 is MNHEY, CDR2 SMNVEV (reference sequence). For the CDR3, the DNA is TGTGCCAGCAGTTTAACTCCTAGCGGGAGTATTGCCAAAAACATTCAGTACTTC. Residues: CASSLTPSGSIAKNIQYF.

This chain links TRBV3-1 (or the pseudogene TRBV3-2) with TRBJ2-7; 9 positions agree with TRBD2. CDR1 is LGHDT and CDR2 is YNNKEL in the germline V gene (reference sequence). CDR3 length equals 16 residues. Unmatched junction bases numbered 9, after V lost 6 bases and J lost 0 bases. Written as DNA, the CDR3 is TGTGCCAGCAGTCCGGGACTAGCACCTAGCTCCTACGAGCAGTACTTC. As protein: CASSPGLAPSSYEQYF.

The chain couples TRBV4-2 to TRBJ1-2; a weak D match, TRBD1 (6 bases). Trimming stripped 0 bases from V and 8 bases from J, with 7 bases between. CDR1 is LGHNA and CDR2 is YNFKEQ in the germline V gene. CDR3 size: 12 residues. CDR3 sequence reads: CASSQEQGGYTF. CDR3 DNA: TGTGCCAGCAGCCAAGAGCAGGGGGGCTACACCTTC.

The chain uses TRBV19 and TRBJ2-4; TRBD1 might be the D (6 bases). Trimming shortened V by 3 bases and J by 4 bases, and 16 bases separated the two germline ends. This CDR3 is 16 amino acids long. Germline CDR1 reads LNHDA; CDR2 reads SQIVND (reference sequence). CDR3 bases: TGTGCCAGTAGTATCCCAGGGGACCCCATTAAAAACATTCAGTACTTC. Translated, it gives CASSIPGDPIKNIQYF.

In nucleotides, the CDR3 is TGCAGCGTTGAAGATCGCAAAGGGCAGGGATACGAGCAGTACTTC. Its protein product is CSVEDRKGQGYEQYF. This chain joins TRBV29-1 and TRBJ2-7, with a tentative D call TRBD1 (5 bases). The CDR3 is 15 amino acids. The germline V gene encodes CDR1 SQVTM and CDR2 ANQGSEA. With 0 bases removed from V and 4 bases from J, the gap between germline ends came to 16 bases.

The J gene is TRBJ1-5, the V gene TRBV6-6; a weak D match, TRBD1 (5 bases). Germline V gene lookup returns CDR1 MNHNY and CDR2 SVGAGI (reference sequence). Trimming shortened V by 6 bases and J by 7 bases, and 19 bases separated the two germline ends. The CDR3 contains 15 residues. The CDR3 is CASSWLGDLGQPQHF. The DNA for the CDR3 is TGTGCCAGCAGCTGGCTCGGGGACTTAGGGCAGCCCCAGCATTTT.

The V and J genes are TRBV2 and TRBJ1-1; D unclear. The V gene lost 6 bases and the J gene lost 4 bases, with 21 bases spanning the gap. Per the germline V gene, CDR1 is SNHLY and CDR2 is FYNNEI. The CDR3 is 16 amino acids. The CDR3 DNA follows: TGTGCCAGCAGGCCCCTAGCTGCAGGCTCGGGCACTGAAGCTTTCTTT. Protein product: CASRPLAAGSGTEAFF.